This T cell receptor (beta chain) comes out of a study of Ad26.COV2.S vaccination and SARS-CoV-2 variants. Broader study findings: Assessments of TCR breadth and depth may have underestimated the total T cell responses. Vaccinated individuals (as opposed to placebo recipients) had higher spike-specific TCR breadth.

The treatment denotes: approximately 18 received Ad26.COV2.S at low or high dose, single or two shots; about five received placebo; per-sample allocation not given. Day 63 after the first vaccine or placebo injection was the time point for sampling. As regards this clone: Its cognate antigen is unknown.

Using immunoSEQ multiplex PCR, the repertoire was profiled, and TCRdb retains in-frame clones only, with some absent. The sample contains 330,000 or so clones, roughly 90% of which appear only once. Germline assignment: CDR1 SGHKS and CDR2 YYEKEE (reference sequence). CDR3 size: 16 residues. V lost 4 bases to trimming and J lost 4 bases; unmatched junction nucleotides: 8. This receptor was identified in a person between 18 and 60 years old who received the Ad26.COV2.S COVID-19 vaccine or a placebo. This sequence joins TRBV5-5 and TRBJ1-4; 9 positions agree with TRBD1. This specimen consisted of peripheral blood, obtained in a trial of Ad26.COV2.S vaccine versus placebo. CDR3 protein: CASSGPPGQGNEKLFF. DNA for the CDR3: TGTGCCAGCAGCGGACCCCCGGGACAGGGTAATGAAAAACTGTTTTTT.